These T cell receptor beta chains were read from a single sample in a study of blood T cell repertoires in COVID-19. TCRdb's copy holds only in-frame clones and misses some; the assay was immunoSEQ multiplex PCR. This sample has about 300,000 clones, with 86% found just once. Sequences were obtained from PBMCs or T cells enriched from blood (not recorded which). These TCRs come from a man under 40 who had recovered from COVID-19. CDR3s include the opening cysteine and the closing phenylalanine or tryptophan. Fields, in order: V gene, clone size, D gene, J gene, CDR3 protein, CDR3 DNA. A D gene is named only where the DNA matches it firmly. Clone size is stated in some rows and not others, as once, few, many or a class when expanded.

TRBV7-9	NA	NA	TRBJ2-7	CASSQRQSSYEQYF	TGTGCCAGCAGTCAAAGACAGTCCTCCTACGAGCAGTACTTC
TRBV4-1	NA	TRBD1	TRBJ1-1	CASSQSLFGTGLTEAFF	TGCGCCAGCAGCCAATCCCTATTTGGGACAGGGCTCACTGAAGCTTTCTTT
TRBV3-1/TRBV3-2	NA	NA	TRBJ2-7	CASSLRDEQYF	TGTGCCAGCAGCCTCCGGGACGAGCAGTACTTC
TRBV6-5	NA	NA	TRBJ1-1	CASVASLNTEAFF	TGTGCCAGCGTCGCAAGCCTGAACACTGAAGCTTTCTTT
TRBV7-8	NA	NA	TRBJ2-2	CASSLSPARETGELFF	TGTGCCAGCAGCTTGTCCCCCGCCAGGGAAACCGGGGAGCTGTTTTTT
TRBV7-8	NA	TRBD1	TRBJ1-4	CASSHPGTGNEKLFF	TGTGCCAGCAGCCATCCCGGGACAGGGAATGAAAAACTGTTTTTT
TRBV5-1	NA	TRBD2	TRBJ2-3	CASSTSGGFTDTQYF	TGCGCCAGCAGTACTAGCGGGGGGTTCACAGATACGCAGTATTTT
TRBV7-9	NA	TRBD2	TRBJ2-7	CASSTGRDEQYF	TGTGCCAGCAGCACCGGGAGGGACGAGCAGTACTTC
TRBV6-5	NA	NA	TRBJ1-2	CASTQKRDLDYGYTF	TGTGCCAGCACGCAAAAGAGGGACTTGGACTATGGCTACACCTTC
TRBV4-1	once	NA	TRBJ2-5	CASSQFFLFGPGGETQYF	NA
TRBV3-1/TRBV3-2	NA	TRBD2	TRBJ2-1	CASSQDWGLASYNEQFF	TGTGCCAGCAGCCAAGATTGGGGACTAGCCTCCTACAATGAGCAGTTCTTC
TRBV5-1	few	NA	TRBJ1-6	CASSPRTSNSPLHF	TGCGCCAGCAGCCCCCGGACTTCCAATTCACCCCTCCACTTT
TRBV7-9	NA	NA	TRBJ1-1	CASSLSPDTEAFF	TGTGCCAGCAGCTTGAGTCCCGACACTGAAGCTTTCTTT
TRBV10-3	NA	TRBD1	TRBJ1-4	CAISEKDGGGTGGEKLFF	TGTGCCATCAGTGAAAAAGACGGGGGAGGGACAGGCGGCGAAAAACTGTTTTTT
TRBV27	once	NA	TRBJ1-1	CASSTQHAANTEAFF	TGTGCCAGCAGTACCCAACACGCGGCGAACACTGAAGCTTTCTTT
TRBV3-1/TRBV3-2	NA	TRBD1	TRBJ1-5	CASSPRGTETQPQHF	TGTGCCAGCAGCCCGCGAGGGACAGAAACTCAGCCCCAGCATTTT
TRBV28	NA	NA	TRBJ1-2	CASSTQWGYTF	TGTGCCAGCAGTACCCAGTGGGGCTACACCTTC
TRBV24-1	NA	NA	TRBJ1-2	CATSDLWGLDGYTF	TGTGCCACCAGTGATTTGTGGGGGCTGGATGGCTACACCTTC
TRBV2	once	TRBD1	TRBJ1-1	CASSMRDSLVTEAFF	TGTGCCAGCAGTATGAGGGACAGCCTTGTCACTGAAGCTTTCTTT
TRBV7-9	NA	TRBD1	TRBJ2-5	CASSFGQGGTQYF	TGTGCCAGCAGCTTCGGACAGGGAGGGACCCAGTACTTC
TRBV2	NA	NA	TRBJ2-7	CASAPQGGSYEQYF	TGTGCCAGTGCGCCACAGGGTGGGTCCTACGAGCAGTACTTC
TRBV24-1	NA	NA	TRBJ2-3	CATGGTDTDTQYF	TGTGCCACAGGGGGAACTGACACAGATACGCAGTATTTT
TRBV3-1/TRBV3-2	NA	TRBD1	TRBJ1-1	CASSHWTGGNTEAFF	TGTGCCAGCAGCCATTGGACAGGGGGTAACACTGAAGCTTTCTTT
TRBV5-1	NA	NA	TRBJ1-5	CASSLDRAEVNQPQHF	TGCGCCAGCAGCTTGGACAGGGCCGAGGTCAATCAGCCCCAGCATTTT
TRBV5-4	NA	TRBD1	TRBJ1-2	CASSFSGQGGGYTF	TGTGCCAGCAGCTTTTCTGGACAGGGTGGAGGCTACACCTTC
TRBV7-9	NA	TRBD2	TRBJ2-1	CASSPTSGGPSSYNEQFF	TGTGCCAGCAGCCCGACTAGCGGGGGCCCCAGCTCCTACAATGAGCAGTTCTTC
TRBV6-5	few	TRBD1	TRBJ2-2	CASRSGTGNTGELFF	TGTGCCAGCAGGTCCGGGACAGGGAACACCGGGGAGCTGTTTTTT
TRBV7-9	NA	TRBD1	TRBJ2-7	CASSFPQGALYEQYF	TGTGCCAGCAGCTTCCCGCAGGGGGCCCTCTACGAGCAGTACTTC
TRBV10-2	NA	NA	TRBJ1-1	CASSNRDNRRLVAEAFF	TGCGCCAGCAGCAACCGGGACAACCGTCGCCTTGTGGCTGAAGCTTTCTTT
TRBV28	NA	TRBD1	TRBJ2-2	CASRPGQITGELFF	TGTGCCAGCAGACCGGGACAGATCACCGGGGAGCTGTTTTTT
TRBV5-1	NA	NA	TRBJ1-2	CASSSATPGANYGYTF	TGCGCCAGCAGCTCGGCGACTCCCGGGGCTAACTATGGCTACACCTTC
TRBV3-1/TRBV3-2	NA	NA	TRBJ2-1	CASSQGASSYNEQFF	TGTGCCAGCAGCCAAGGGGCGAGCTCCTACAATGAGCAGTTCTTC
TRBV7-9	NA	TRBD1	TRBJ2-5	CASSLGQGRRETQYF	TGTGCCAGCAGCTTGGGACAGGGAAGAAGGGAGACCCAGTACTTC
TRBV30	NA	NA	TRBJ2-1	CAWLAEFYNEQFF	TGTGCCTGGTTGGCGGAGTTCTACAATGAGCAGTTCTTC
TRBV24-1	NA	TRBD1	TRBJ2-7	CATSDRPGQASYEQYF	TGTGCCACCAGTGATCGTCCGGGACAGGCCTCCTACGAGCAGTACTTC
TRBV24-1	NA	NA	TRBJ2-2	CATSDLRGNTGELFF	TGTGCCACCAGTGATTTGAGGGGTAACACCGGGGAGCTGTTTTTT
TRBV30	NA	NA	TRBJ1-2	CAWEDLKVNYGYTF	TGTGCCTGGGAGGACTTGAAGGTTAACTATGGCTACACCTTC
TRBV7-9	NA	TRBD1	TRBJ2-5	CAGELQGAGETQYF	TGTGCCGGGGAACTGCAGGGGGCCGGCGAGACCCAGTACTTC
TRBV5-1	NA	NA	TRBJ2-6	CASSLEGVPGANVLTF	TGCGCCAGCAGCTTGGAGGGAGTACCTGGGGCCAACGTCCTGACTTTC
TRBV4-1	NA	NA	TRBJ2-1	CASSQDPQVILF	TGCGCCAGCAGCCAAGATCCACAGGTGATCCTCTTC
TRBV19	NA	NA	TRBJ1-1	CASSRRQLTEAFF	TGTGCCAGTAGTCGCCGACAGCTCACTGAAGCTTTCTTT
TRBV7-2	NA	TRBD2	TRBJ2-4	CASSGAGSKNIQYF	TGTGCCAGCAGCGGAGCGGGGTCCAAAAACATTCAGTACTTC
TRBV15	NA	NA	TRBJ1-1	CATSRDHREEAFF	TGTGCCACCAGCAGAGATCACAGGGAGGAAGCTTTCTTT
TRBV7-9	NA	NA	TRBJ2-7	CASSLGASYEQYF	TGTGCCAGCAGCTTAGGGGCCTCCTACGAGCAGTACTTC
TRBV19	NA	TRBD1	TRBJ2-7	CASSADRGTYEQYF	TGTGCCAGTAGTGCGGACAGGGGGACCTACGAGCAGTACTTC
TRBV7-7	NA	TRBD1	TRBJ2-1	CASSGGQGFSDEQFF	TGTGCTAGCAGCGGGGGACAGGGGTTTAGCGATGAGCAGTTCTTC
TRBV18	NA	TRBD1	TRBJ1-2	CASSPSGQNYGYTF	TGTGCCAGCTCACCGTCGGGACAGAACTATGGCTACACCTTC
TRBV1	NA	NA	TRBJ1-6	CTSSQDPVVGSDCSYNSPLHF	TGCACCAGCAGCCAAGATCCAGTCGTGGGATCGGACTGCTCCTATAATTCACCCCTCCACTTT